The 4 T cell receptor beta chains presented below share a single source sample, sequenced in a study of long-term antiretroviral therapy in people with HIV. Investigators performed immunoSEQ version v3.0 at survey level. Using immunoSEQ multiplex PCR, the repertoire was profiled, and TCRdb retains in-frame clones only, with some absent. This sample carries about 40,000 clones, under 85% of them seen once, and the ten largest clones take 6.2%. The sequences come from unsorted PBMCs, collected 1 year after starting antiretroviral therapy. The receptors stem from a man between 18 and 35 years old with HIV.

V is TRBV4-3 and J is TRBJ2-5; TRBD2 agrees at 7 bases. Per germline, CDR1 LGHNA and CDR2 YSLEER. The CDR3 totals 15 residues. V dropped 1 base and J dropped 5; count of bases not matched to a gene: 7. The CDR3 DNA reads TGCGCCAGCAGCCAAGGGGGGGGAGGAGTGGAGACCCAGTACTTC. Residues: CASSQGGGGVETQYF.

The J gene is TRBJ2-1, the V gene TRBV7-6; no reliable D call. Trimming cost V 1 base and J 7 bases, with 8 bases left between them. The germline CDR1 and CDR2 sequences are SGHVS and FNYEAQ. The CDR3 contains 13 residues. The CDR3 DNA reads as TGTGCCAGCAGCTTAGTTGGGTGGAATGAGCAGTTCTTC. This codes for CASSLVGWNEQFF.

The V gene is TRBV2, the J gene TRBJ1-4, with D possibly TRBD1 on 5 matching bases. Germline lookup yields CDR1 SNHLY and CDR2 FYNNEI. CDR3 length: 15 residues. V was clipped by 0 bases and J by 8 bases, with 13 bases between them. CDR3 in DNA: TGTGCCAGCAGTGAAGCGAGGGGACGTAACGAAAAACTGTTTTTT. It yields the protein CASSEARGRNEKLFF.

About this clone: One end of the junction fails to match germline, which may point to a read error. The CDR3 region has the DNA TGTGCTAGCAGTCAGGGACCAGGGGAGCTGTTTTTT. Protein product: CASSQGPGELFF. The chain couples TRBV7-7 to TRBJ2-2, with D possibly being TRBD1 or TRBD2 (5 bases each). The CDR3 runs to 12 residues. Per germline, CDR1 SSHAT and CDR2 FNYEAQ (reference sequence).